The rows below give T cell receptor beta chains drawn from one sample of a study of regulatory T cells in long-lasting Graves disease. TCRdb ran MiXCR on the multiplex PCR reads and lists one entry per CDR3 protein. Counted here are 250,000 or so distinct CDR3 sequences, 20% to 25% occurring once; the ten biggest clones make up over 11%. The specimen was peripheral blood mononuclear cells (PBMCs), collected at new diagnosis, from a patient treated with antithyroid drugs. The source of these receptors is a female donor with Graves disease. Both conserved end residues are part of each CDR3. Each record gives: J gene, V gene, clone size, D gene, CDR3 protein, CDR3 DNA. D genes are given only for firm matches. Clone size, where shown, is once, few, many, or a class for clones that have expanded.

>TRBJ2-1|TRBV9|few|NA
CASSDYPYNEQFF
TGTGCCAGCAGCGATTATCCGTACAATGAGCAGTTCTTC
>TRBJ2-1|TRBV20-1|many|NA
CSARDPSGTPEQFF
TGCAGTGCTAGAGATCCCTCCGGGACCCCTGAGCAGTTCTTC
>TRBJ2-7|TRBV6-2/TRBV6-3|few|TRBD2
CASSRRSGGARERYF
TGTGCCAGCAGTCGGCGTAGCGGGGGGGCTCGCGAGCGGTACTTC
>TRBJ1-2|TRBV20-1|many|NA
CSARTLPGRMRQSYGYTF
TGCAGTGCTAGGACGCTCCCTGGACGGATGAGACAGAGCTATGGCTACACCTTC
>TRBJ1-2|TRBV6-1|many|TRBD1
CATNSGTGKSYGYTF
TGTGCCACCAACTCCGGGACAGGCAAGTCCTATGGCTACACCTTC
>TRBJ2-7|TRBV12-3/TRBV12-4|many|NA
CASSQGRDEQYF
TGTGCCAGCAGCCAGGGCCGGGACGAGCAGTACTTC
>TRBJ2-7|TRBV4-2|NA|NA
CASSQDRTATSYEQYF
TGTGCCAGCAGCCAAGATAGGACAGCTACTTCCTACGAGCAGTACTTC
>TRBJ1-1|TRBV18|many|NA
CASSPARGLNTEAFF
TGTGCCAGCTCACCAGCTAGAGGCTTGAACACTGAAGCTTTCTTT
>TRBJ2-7|TRBV11-2|NA|TRBD2
CASSSTSGVEQYF
TGTGCCAGCAGTTCTACTAGCGGGGTGGAGCAGTACTTC
>TRBJ2-3|TRBV7-9|NA|NA
CASSSGPRADTQYF
TGTGCCAGCAGCTCCGGACCACGGGCAGATACGCAGTATTTT
>TRBJ2-1|TRBV5-1|many|TRBD1
CASSLRTGGGNEQFF
TGCGCCAGCAGCTTGAGGACAGGGGGAGGCAATGAGCAGTTCTTC
>TRBJ2-5|TRBV19|few|NA
CASSIGGDPGETQYF
TGTGCCAGTAGTATAGGGGGGGACCCCGGAGAGACCCAGTACTTC
>TRBJ1-6|TRBV28|many|NA
CASRDSYNSPLHF
TGTGCCAGCAGGGACAGCTATAATTCACCCCTCCACTTT
>TRBJ2-5|TRBV28|NA|NA
CASSVVWTSQETQYF
TGTGCCAGCAGTGTTGTGTGGACCTCGCAAGAGACCCAGTACTTC
>TRBJ1-1|TRBV13|many|NA
CASSLRQAAKNTEAFF
TGTGCCAGCAGCTTACGACAGGCTGCCAAGAACACTGAAGCTTTCTTT
>TRBJ1-1|TRBV6-2/TRBV6-3|many|NA
CASSYRSGSRTEAFF
TGTGCCAGCAGTTACCGTTCGGGGTCTAGGACTGAAGCTTTCTTT
>TRBJ2-7|TRBV3-1|many|NA
CASSQAGASSYEQYF
TGTGCCAGCAGCCAAGCAGGGGCCAGCTCCTACGAGCAGTACTTC
>TRBJ1-6|TRBV28|many|NA
CASSPGNNSPLHF
TGTGCCAGCAGTCCGGGGAATAATTCACCCCTCCACTTT
>TRBJ2-5|TRBV2|NA|TRBD1
CASSGGGGETQYF
TGTGCCAGCAGTGGAGGGGGCGGGGAGACCCAGTACTTC
>TRBJ2-1|TRBV28|many|NA
CASSLPPDLAGAGNEQFF
TGTGCCAGCAGTTTACCCCCTGACCTCGCGGGGGCGGGGAATGAGCAGTTCTTC
>TRBJ2-7|TRBV2|many|TRBD1
CASTRDRAYEQYF
TGTGCCAGCACCCGGGACAGGGCCTACGAGCAGTACTTC
>TRBJ2-2|TRBV12-3/TRBV12-4|many|TRBD2
CASSFDRLAGHANTGELFF
TGTGCCAGCAGTTTCGATCGACTAGCGGGGCACGCGAACACCGGGGAGCTGTTTTTT
>TRBJ2-1|TRBV19|many|TRBD2
CASYGRAGSSYNEQFF
TGTGCCAGTTACGGGAGGGCTGGGAGCTCCTACAATGAGCAGTTCTTC
>TRBJ2-7|TRBV9|NA|TRBD2
CASSVGSGVSSSYEQYF
TGTGCCAGCAGCGTAGGTAGCGGGGTCTCAAGCTCCTACGAGCAGTACTTC
>TRBJ1-5|TRBV28|many|NA
CASRYDNQPQHF
TGTGCCAGCAGGTACGATAATCAGCCCCAGCATTTT
>TRBJ2-5|TRBV20-1|few|NA
CSAGLGDYQETQYF
TGCAGTGCTGGACTTGGGGACTACCAAGAGACCCAGTACTTC
>TRBJ2-2|TRBV27|many|NA
CASSLNSRVVHTGELFF
TGTGCCAGCAGTTTAAACTCCCGGGTCGTTCACACCGGGGAGCTGTTTTTT
>TRBJ1-5|TRBV12-5|many|TRBD1
CASGPRTGENQPQHF
TGTGCTAGTGGTCCCAGGACAGGGGAAAACCAGCCCCAGCATTTT
>TRBJ1-2|TRBV7-9|NA|NA
CASSQKLGDGYTF
TGTGCCAGCAGCCAAAAACTGGGGGATGGCTACACCTTC
>TRBJ2-2|TRBV4-2|NA|TRBD1
CASSRTGYTGELFF
TGTGCCAGCAGCCGGACAGGTTACACCGGGGAGCTGTTTTTT
>TRBJ1-3|TRBV6-5|many|NA
CASSYVSSGNTIYF
TGTGCCAGCAGTTACGTCAGCTCTGGAAACACCATATATTTT
>TRBJ2-1|TRBV4-1|many|TRBD2
CASSQPGLAGTYNEQFF
TGCGCCAGCAGCCAACCCGGACTAGCGGGGACCTACAATGAGCAGTTCTTC
>TRBJ2-2|TRBV24-1|few|NA
CATSAGKNTGELFF
TGTGCCACCAGTGCCGGGAAAAACACCGGGGAGCTGTTTTTT
>TRBJ2-7|TRBV5-6|many|NA
CASSFRGVGRGYEQYF
TGTGCCAGCAGCTTTAGAGGTGTGGGCCGCGGTTACGAGCAGTACTTC
>TRBJ1-4|TRBV9|NA|NA
CASSESTMNEKLFF
TGTGCCAGCAGCGAGTCAACAATGAATGAAAAACTGTTTTTT
>TRBJ1-1|TRBV6-5|many|NA
CASSYSYRNTEAFF
TGTGCCAGCAGTTACTCATACAGGAACACTGAAGCTTTCTTT
>TRBJ2-3|TRBV10-3|many|NA
CAISESDRRTDTQYF
TGTGCCATCAGTGAGTCAGACAGACGCACAGATACGCAGTATTTT
>TRBJ2-3|TRBV7-2|many|NA
CASSPAPGAVADTQYF
TGTGCCAGCAGCCCTGCCCCGGGGGCGGTGGCAGATACGCAGTATTTT
>TRBJ2-6|TRBV12-3/TRBV12-4|many|NA
CASGVASGANVLTF
TGTGCCAGCGGGGTCGCCTCTGGGGCCAACGTCCTGACTTTC
>TRBJ2-5|TRBV27|many|NA
CASSLSARGQETQYF
TGTGCCAGCAGTTTATCGGCCAGGGGCCAAGAGACCCAGTACTTC
>TRBJ2-1|TRBV20-1|many|NA
CSAREPLGGEQFF
TGCAGTGCTAGGGAGCCTCTAGGCGGTGAGCAGTTCTTC
>TRBJ2-4|TRBV6-5|NA|NA
CASSYSGRGAGGNIQYF
TGTGCCAGCAGTTACTCGGGTCGGGGGGCTGGGGGAAACATTCAGTACTTC